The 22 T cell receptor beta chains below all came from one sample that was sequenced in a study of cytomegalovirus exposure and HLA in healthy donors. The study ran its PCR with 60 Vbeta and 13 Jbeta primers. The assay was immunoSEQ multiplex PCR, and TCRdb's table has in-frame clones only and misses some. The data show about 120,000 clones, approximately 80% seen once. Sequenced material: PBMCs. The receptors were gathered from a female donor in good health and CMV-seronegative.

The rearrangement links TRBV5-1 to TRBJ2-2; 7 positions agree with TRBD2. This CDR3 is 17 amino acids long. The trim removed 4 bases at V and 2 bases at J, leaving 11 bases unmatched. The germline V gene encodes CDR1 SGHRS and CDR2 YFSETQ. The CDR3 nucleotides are TGCGCCAGCAGCGCCGTTAAAACGGGGGGTAACACCGGGGAGCTGTTTTTT. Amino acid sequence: CASSAVKTGGNTGELFF.

The CDR3 spells CASSPGQGGPETQYF. CDR3 coding DNA: TGTGCCAGCAGTCCCGGACAGGGTGGACCAGAGACCCAGTACTTC. V usage is TRBV9 and J usage is TRBJ2-5; 8 bases align to TRBD1. CDR1 is SGDLS and CDR2 is YYNGEE in the germline V gene. V trimming: 5 bases; J trimming: 4 bases; junction bases outside the gene matches: 10. The CDR3 loop spans 15 amino acids.

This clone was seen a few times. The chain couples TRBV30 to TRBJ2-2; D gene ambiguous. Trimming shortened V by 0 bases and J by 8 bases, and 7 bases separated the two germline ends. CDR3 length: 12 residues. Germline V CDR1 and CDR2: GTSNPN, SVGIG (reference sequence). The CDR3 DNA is TGTGCCTGGAGTGTCCGGGTTGGGGAGCTGTTTTTT. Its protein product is CAWSVRVGELFF.

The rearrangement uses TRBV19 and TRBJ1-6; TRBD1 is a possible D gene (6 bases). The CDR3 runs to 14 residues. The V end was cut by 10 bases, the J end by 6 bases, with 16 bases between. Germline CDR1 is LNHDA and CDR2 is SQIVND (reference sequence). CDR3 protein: CATSSVGANSPLHF. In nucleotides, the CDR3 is TGTGCCACTTCTTCTGTGGGGGCTAATTCACCCCTCCACTTT.

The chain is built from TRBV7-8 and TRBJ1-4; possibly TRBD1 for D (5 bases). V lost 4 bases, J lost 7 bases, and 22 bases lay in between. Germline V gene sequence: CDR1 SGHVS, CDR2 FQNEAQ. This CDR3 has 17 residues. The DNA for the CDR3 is TGTGCCAGCAGCTCGGAACCTACAGGAACTACGGGTGAAAAACTGTTTTTT. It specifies CASSSEPTGTTGEKLFF.

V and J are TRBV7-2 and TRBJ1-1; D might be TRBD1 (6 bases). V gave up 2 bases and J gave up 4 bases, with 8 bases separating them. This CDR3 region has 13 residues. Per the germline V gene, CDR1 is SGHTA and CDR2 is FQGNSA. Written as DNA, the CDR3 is TGTGCCAGCAGCTTAACAGGGTTCACTGAAGCTTTCTTT. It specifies CASSLTGFTEAFF.

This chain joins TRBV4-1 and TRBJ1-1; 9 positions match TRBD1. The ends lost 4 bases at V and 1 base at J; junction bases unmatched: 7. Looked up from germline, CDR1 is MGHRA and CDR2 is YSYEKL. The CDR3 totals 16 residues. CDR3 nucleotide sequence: TGCGCCAGCAGCCTCAAAGGGACAGGGACGAACACTGAAGCTTTCTTT. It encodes CASSLKGTGTNTEAFF.

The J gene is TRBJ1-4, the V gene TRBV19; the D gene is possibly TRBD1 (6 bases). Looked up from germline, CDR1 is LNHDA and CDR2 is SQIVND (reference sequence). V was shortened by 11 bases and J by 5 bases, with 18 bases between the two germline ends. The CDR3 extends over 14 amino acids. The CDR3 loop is CASKGGLENEKLFF. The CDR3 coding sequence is TGTGCCTCCAAAGGGGGTCTCGAGAATGAAAAACTGTTTTTT.

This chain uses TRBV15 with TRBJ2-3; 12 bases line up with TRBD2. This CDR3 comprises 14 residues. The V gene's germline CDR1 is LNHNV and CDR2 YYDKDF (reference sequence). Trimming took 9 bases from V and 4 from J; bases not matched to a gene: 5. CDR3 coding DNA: TGTGCCACATATCTAGCGGGGGGGCCAGATACGCAGTATTTT. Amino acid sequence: CATYLAGGPDTQYF.

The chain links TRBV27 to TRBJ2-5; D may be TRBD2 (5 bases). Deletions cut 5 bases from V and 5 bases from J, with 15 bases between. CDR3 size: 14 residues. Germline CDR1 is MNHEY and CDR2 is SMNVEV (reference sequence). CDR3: CASSGLLERETQYF. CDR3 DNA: TGTGCCAGCAGTGGACTTCTCGAACGGGAGACCCAGTACTTC.

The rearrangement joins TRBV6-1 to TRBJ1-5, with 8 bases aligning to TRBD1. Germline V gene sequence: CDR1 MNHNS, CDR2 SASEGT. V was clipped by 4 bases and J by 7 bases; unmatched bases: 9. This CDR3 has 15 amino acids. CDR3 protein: CASSVDRGGRQPQHF. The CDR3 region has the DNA TGTGCCAGCAGTGTTGACAGGGGCGGTCGGCAGCCCCAGCATTTT.

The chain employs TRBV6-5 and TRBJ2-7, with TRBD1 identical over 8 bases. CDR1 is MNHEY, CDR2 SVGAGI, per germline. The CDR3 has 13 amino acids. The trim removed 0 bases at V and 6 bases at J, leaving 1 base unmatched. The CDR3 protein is CASSYSGQGEQYF. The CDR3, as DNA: TGTGCCAGCAGTTACTCCGGACAGGGCGAGCAGTACTTC.

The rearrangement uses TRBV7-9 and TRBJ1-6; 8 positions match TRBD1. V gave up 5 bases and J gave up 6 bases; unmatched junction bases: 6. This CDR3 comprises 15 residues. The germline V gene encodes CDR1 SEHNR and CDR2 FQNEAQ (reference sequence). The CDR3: CASSKTGGGNSPLHF. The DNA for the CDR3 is TGTGCCAGCAGCAAAACAGGGGGAGGTAATTCACCCCTCCACTTT.

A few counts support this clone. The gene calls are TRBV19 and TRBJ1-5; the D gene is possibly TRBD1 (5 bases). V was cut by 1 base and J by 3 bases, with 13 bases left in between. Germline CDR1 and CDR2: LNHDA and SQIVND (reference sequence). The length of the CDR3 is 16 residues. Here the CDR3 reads CASSIVQGGTNQPQHF. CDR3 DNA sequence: TGTGCCAGTAGTATAGTGCAGGGAGGGACCAATCAGCCCCAGCATTTT. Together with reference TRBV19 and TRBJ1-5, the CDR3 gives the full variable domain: DGGITQSPKYLFRKEGQNVTLSCEQNLNHDAMYWYRQDPGQGLRLIYYSQIVNDFQKGDIAEGYSVSREKKESFPLTVTSAQKNPTAFYLCASSIVQGGTNQPQHFGDGTRLSIL.

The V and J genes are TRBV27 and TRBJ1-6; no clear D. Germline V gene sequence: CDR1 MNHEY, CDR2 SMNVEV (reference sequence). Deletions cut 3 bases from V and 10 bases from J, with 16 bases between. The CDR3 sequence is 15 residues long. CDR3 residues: CASSFSLDGGSPLHF. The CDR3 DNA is TGTGCCAGCAGTTTTTCTTTGGACGGAGGATCACCCCTCCACTTT.

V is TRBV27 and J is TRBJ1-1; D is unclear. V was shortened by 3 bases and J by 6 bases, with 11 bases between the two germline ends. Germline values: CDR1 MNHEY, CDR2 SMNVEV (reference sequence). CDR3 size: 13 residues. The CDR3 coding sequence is TGTGCCAGCAGTTTTCTGACGGGTTCTGAAGCTTTCTTT. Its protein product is CASSFLTGSEAFF.

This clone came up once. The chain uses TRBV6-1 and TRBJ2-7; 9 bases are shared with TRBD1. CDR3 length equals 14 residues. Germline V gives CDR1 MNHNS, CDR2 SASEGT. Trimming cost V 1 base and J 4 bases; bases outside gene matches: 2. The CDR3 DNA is TGTGCCAGCAGTGAAGACAGGGGGCGGTACGAGCAGTACTTC. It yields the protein CASSEDRGRYEQYF.

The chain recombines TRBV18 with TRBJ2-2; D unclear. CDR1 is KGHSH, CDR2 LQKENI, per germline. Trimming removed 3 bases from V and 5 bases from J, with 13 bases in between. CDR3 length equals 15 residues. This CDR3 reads CASSPLAVQTGELFF. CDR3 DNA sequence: TGTGCCAGCTCACCGCTCGCTGTACAGACCGGGGAGCTGTTTTTT.

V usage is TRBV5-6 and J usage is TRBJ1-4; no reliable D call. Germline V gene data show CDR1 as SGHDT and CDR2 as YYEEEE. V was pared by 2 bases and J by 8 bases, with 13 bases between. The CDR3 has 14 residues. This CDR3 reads CASSLSPRGEKLFF. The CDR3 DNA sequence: TGTGCCAGCAGCTTATCCCCTCGAGGAGAAAAACTGTTTTTT.

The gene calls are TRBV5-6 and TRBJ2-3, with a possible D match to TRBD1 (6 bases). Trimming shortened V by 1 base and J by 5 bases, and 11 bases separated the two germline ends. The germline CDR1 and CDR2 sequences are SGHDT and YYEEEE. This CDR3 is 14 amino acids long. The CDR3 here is CASSLQGQLDTQYF. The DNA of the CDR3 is TGTGCCAGCAGCTTGCAAGGACAGTTAGATACGCAGTATTTT.

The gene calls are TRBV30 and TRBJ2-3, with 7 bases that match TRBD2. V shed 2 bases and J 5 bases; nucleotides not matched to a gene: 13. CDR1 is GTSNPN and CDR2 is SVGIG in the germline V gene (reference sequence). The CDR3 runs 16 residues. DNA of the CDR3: TGTGCCTGGAGTTTAAGGACTAGAGGCCTCAAAGATACGCAGTATTTT. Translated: CAWSLRTRGLKDTQYF.

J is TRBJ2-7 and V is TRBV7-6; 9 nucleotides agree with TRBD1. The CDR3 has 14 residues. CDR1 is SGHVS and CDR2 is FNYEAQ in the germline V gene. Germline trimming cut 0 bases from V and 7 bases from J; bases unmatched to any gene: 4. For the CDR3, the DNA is TGTGCCAGCAGCTTAGCCCCGGGACAGGGAGAGCAGTACTTC. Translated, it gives CASSLAPGQGEQYF.